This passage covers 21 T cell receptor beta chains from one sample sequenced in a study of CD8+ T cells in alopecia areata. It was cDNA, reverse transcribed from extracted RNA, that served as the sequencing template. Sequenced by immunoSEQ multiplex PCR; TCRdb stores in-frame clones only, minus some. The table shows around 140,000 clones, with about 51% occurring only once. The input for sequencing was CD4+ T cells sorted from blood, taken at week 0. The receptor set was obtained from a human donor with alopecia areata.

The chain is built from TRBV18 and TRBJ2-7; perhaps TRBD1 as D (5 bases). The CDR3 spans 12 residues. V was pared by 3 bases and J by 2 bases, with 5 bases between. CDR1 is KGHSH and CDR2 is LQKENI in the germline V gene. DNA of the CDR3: TGTGCCAGCTCACCGGGGCCCTACGAGCAGTACTTC. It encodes CASSPGPYEQYF.

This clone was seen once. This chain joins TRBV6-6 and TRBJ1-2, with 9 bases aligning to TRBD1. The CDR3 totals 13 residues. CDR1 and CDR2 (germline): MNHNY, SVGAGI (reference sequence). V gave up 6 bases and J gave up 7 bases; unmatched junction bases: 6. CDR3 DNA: TGTGCCAGCAGCCAGGACAGGGGAAGTGGCTACACCTTC. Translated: CASSQDRGSGYTF.

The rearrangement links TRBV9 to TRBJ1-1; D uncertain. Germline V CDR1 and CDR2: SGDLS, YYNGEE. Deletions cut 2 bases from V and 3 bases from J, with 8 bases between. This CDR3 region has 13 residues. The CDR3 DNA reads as TGTGCCAGCAGCGTCCCCGGGGACACTGAAGCTTTCTTT. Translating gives CASSVPGDTEAFF.

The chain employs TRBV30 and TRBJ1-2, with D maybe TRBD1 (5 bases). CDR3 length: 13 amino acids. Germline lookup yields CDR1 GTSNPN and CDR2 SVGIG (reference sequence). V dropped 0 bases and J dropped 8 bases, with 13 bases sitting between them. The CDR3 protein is CAWSVTEHGGYTF. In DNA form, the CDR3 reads TGTGCCTGGAGTGTGACAGAGCACGGCGGCTACACCTTC.

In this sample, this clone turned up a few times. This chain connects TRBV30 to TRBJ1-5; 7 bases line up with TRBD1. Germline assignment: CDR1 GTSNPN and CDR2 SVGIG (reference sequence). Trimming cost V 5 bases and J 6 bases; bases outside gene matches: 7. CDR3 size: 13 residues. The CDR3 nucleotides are TGTGCCTGGGCCACAGGGGTTCTTCAGCCCCAGCATTTT. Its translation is CAWATGVLQPQHF.

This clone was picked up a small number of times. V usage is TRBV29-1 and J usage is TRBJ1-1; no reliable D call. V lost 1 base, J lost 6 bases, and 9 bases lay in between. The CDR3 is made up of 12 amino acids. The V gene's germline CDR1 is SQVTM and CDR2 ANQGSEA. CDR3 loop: CSVEARSAEAFF. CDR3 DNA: TGCAGCGTTGAAGCCCGAAGTGCTGAAGCTTTCTTT.

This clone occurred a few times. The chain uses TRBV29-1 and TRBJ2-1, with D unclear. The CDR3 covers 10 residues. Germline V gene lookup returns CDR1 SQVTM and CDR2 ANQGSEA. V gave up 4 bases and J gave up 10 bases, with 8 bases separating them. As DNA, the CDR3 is TGCAGCGTTGGAGAGACCGAGCAGTTCTTC. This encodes CSVGETEQFF.

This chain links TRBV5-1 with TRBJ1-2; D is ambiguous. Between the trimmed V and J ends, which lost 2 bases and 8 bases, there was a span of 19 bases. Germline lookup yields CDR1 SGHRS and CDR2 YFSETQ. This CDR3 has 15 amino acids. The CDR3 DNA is TGCGCCAGCAGCTTTAAGGAGGCTATGACGAGCGGCTACACCTTC. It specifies CASSFKEAMTSGYTF.

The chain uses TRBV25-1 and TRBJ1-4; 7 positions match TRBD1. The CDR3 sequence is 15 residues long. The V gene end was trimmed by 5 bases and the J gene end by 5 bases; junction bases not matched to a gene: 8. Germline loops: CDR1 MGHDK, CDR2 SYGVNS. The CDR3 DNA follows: TGTGCCAGCAGTAACAGGGGAGCAGGGAATGAAAAACTGTTTTTT. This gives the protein CASSNRGAGNEKLFF. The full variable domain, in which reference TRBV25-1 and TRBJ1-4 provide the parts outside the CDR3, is EADIYQTPRYLVIGTGKKITLECSQTMGHDKMYWYQQDPGMELHLIHYSYGVNSTEKGDLSSESTVSRIRTEHFPLTLESARPSHTSQYLCASSNRGAGNEKLFFGSGTQLSVL.

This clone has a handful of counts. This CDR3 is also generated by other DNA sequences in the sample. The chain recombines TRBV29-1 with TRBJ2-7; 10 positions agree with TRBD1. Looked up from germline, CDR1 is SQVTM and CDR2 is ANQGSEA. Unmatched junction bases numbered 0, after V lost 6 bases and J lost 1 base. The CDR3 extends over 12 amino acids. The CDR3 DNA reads TGCAGCGTGGGACAGGGGTCCTACGAGCAGTACTTC. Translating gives CSVGQGSYEQYF.

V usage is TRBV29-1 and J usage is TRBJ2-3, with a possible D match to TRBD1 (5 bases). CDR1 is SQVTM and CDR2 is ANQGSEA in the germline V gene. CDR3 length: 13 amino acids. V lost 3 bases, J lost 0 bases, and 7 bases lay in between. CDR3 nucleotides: TGCAGCGTTGACAGGGTGAGCACAGATACGCAGTATTTT. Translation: CSVDRVSTDTQYF.

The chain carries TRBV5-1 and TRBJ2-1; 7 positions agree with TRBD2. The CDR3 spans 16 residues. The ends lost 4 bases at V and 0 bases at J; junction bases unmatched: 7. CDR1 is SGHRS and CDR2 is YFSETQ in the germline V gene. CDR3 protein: CASSRSGVSSYNEQFF. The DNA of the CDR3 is TGCGCCAGCAGCCGAAGCGGGGTGAGCTCCTACAATGAGCAGTTCTTC.

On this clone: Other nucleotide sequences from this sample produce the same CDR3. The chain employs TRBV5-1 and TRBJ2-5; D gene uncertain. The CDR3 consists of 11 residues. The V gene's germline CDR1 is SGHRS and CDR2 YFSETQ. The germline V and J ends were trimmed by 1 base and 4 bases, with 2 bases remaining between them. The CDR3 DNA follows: TGCGCCAGCAGCTTGCTAGAGACCCAGTACTTC. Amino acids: CASSLLETQYF.

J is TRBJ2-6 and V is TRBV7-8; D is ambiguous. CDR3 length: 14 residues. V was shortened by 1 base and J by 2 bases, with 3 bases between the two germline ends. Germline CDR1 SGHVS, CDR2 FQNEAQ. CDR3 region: CASSLVPGANVLTF. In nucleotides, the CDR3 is TGTGCCAGCAGCTTAGTCCCTGGGGCCAACGTCCTGACTTTC.

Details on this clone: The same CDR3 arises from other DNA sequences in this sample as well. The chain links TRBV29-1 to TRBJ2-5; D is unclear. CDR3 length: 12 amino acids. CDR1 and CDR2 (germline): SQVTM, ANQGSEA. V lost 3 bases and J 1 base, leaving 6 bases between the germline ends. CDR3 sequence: CSVDAFQETQYF. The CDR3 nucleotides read TGCAGCGTTGATGCATTCCAAGAGACCCAGTACTTC.

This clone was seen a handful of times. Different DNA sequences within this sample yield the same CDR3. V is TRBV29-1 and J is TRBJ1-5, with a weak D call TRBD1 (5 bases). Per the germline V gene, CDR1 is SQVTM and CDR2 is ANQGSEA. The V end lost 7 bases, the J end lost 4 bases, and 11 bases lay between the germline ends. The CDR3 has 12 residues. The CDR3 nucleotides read TGCAGCGCCCGGGACGGAAATCAGCCCCAGCATTTT. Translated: CSARDGNQPQHF.

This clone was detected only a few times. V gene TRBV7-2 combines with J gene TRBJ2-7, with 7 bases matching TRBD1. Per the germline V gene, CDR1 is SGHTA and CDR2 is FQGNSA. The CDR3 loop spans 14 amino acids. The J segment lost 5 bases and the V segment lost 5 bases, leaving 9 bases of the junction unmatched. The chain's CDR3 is CASSVRQGSNEQYF. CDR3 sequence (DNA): TGTGCCAGCAGCGTAAGACAGGGATCTAACGAGCAGTACTTC.

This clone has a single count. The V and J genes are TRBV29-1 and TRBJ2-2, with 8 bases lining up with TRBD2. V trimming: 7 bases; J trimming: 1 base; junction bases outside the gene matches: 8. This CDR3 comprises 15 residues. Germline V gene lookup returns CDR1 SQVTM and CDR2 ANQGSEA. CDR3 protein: CSAWRLAGNTGELFF. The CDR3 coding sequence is TGCAGCGCATGGCGGCTAGCGGGGAACACCGGGGAGCTGTTTTTT.

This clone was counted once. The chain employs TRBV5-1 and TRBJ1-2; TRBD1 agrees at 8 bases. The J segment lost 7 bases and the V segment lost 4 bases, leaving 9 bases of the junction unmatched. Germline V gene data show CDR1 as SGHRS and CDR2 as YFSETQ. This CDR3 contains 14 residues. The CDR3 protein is CASSQGTGESGYTF. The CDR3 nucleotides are TGCGCCAGCAGCCAAGGGACAGGAGAGTCTGGCTACACCTTC.

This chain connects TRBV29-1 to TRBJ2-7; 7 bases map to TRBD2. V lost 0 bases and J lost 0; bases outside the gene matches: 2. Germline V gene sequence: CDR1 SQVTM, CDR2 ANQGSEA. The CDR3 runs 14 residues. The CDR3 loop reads CSVEDRTSSYEQYF. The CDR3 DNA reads TGCAGCGTTGAAGACAGGACTAGCTCCTACGAGCAGTACTTC.

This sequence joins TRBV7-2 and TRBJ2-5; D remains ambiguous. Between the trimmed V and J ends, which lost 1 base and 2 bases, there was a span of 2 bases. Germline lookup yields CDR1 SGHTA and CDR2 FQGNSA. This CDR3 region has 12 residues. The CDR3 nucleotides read TGTGCCAGCAGCTTAGAGCAAGAGACCCAGTACTTC. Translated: CASSLEQETQYF.